These 9 T cell receptor beta chains were sequenced from one sample in a study of blood T cell repertoires in COVID-19. Repertoires were generated with immunoSEQ multiplex PCR, while TCRdb's copy carries only in-frame clones and drops some. In the table there are around 80,000 clones, 80% to 90% of which are singletons. The specimen was peripheral blood. The receptors originated from a woman older than 75 with acute or convalescent COVID-19.

V and J are TRBV7-9 and TRBJ2-1; tentative D call: TRBD2 (5 bases). V lost 5 bases and J 10 bases, leaving 12 bases between the germline ends. Germline lookup yields CDR1 SEHNR and CDR2 FQNEAQ (reference sequence). The CDR3 has 12 residues. The DNA of the CDR3 is TGTGCCAGCAGCCTTCGGACTCGCGAGCAGTTCTTC. It is translated as CASSLRTREQFF.

The chain links TRBV4-1 to TRBJ1-5; D remains ambiguous. The V gene's germline CDR1 is MGHRA and CDR2 YSYEKL. Trimming removed 0 bases at V and 4 bases at J, with 10 bases between. The CDR3 is 15 residues long. The CDR3 is CASSQDIQFNQPQHF. CDR3 bases: TGCGCCAGCAGCCAAGATATCCAGTTTAATCAGCCCCAGCATTTT.

This clone was seen once. The CDR3 here is CAGTGFGTGELFF. CDR3 DNA sequence: TGTGCCGGAACAGGGTTCGGCACCGGGGAGCTGTTTTTT. The chain uses TRBV2 and TRBJ2-2; D may be TRBD1 (6 bases). V was shortened by 11 bases and J by 4 bases, with 14 bases between the two germline ends. The CDR3 runs to 13 residues. The germline V gene has CDR1 SNHLY and CDR2 FYNNEI.

V gene TRBV7-2 combines with J gene TRBJ1-5; TRBD1 matches 7 bases. The CDR3 runs to 15 residues. Trimming at V came to 5 bases and at J to 4 bases, leaving 8 bases not matched to a gene. Per the germline V gene, CDR1 is SGHTA and CDR2 is FQGNSA. CDR3 coding DNA: TGTGCCAGCAGCGTCGACAGGGCGATAAATCAGCCCCAGCATTTT. It yields the protein CASSVDRAINQPQHF.

The chain carries TRBV7-9 and TRBJ1-1; 11 nucleotides match TRBD1. Looked up from germline, CDR1 is SEHNR and CDR2 is FQNEAQ (reference sequence). The CDR3 consists of 18 residues. J lost 4 bases, V lost 5 bases, and 15 bases had no gene match. The CDR3 reads CASSPSRGTGGVSTEAFF. Here the CDR3 DNA reads TGTGCCAGCAGCCCGTCGCGCGGGACAGGGGGGGTGAGCACTGAAGCTTTCTTT.

The chain carries TRBV10-1 and TRBJ2-1; 10 nucleotides align to TRBD2. The CDR3 consists of 16 residues. The V gene's germline CDR1 is WNHNN and CDR2 SYGVQD (reference sequence). V lost 3 bases, J lost 0 bases, and 2 bases stayed unmatched. The CDR3 region has the DNA TGCGCCAGCAGTGACCCTAGCGGGAGCTCCTACAATGAGCAGTTCTTC. Translated, it gives CASSDPSGSSYNEQFF.

In DNA, the CDR3 is TGTGCCAGTCGACTCCGACAGGGCTACGAGCAGTACTTC. Amino acid sequence: CASRLRQGYEQYF. The chain couples TRBV19 to TRBJ2-7, with TRBD1 matching over 7 bases. V was pared by 8 bases and J by 3 bases, with 7 bases of the junction left unmatched. Germline V gives CDR1 LNHDA, CDR2 SQIVND (reference sequence). The CDR3 has 13 amino acids.

This clone turned up a few times. The chain uses TRBV2 and TRBJ2-1, with 8 bases that match TRBD1. The CDR3 is 13 amino acids. Trimming cost V 6 bases and J 9 bases; bases outside gene matches: 7. From germline, CDR1 is SNHLY and CDR2 FYNNEI. The CDR3 here is CASSLRTGSEQFF. The CDR3, as DNA: TGTGCCAGCAGCCTGAGGACAGGGAGTGAGCAGTTCTTC.

V is TRBV6-2 or TRBV6-3 and J is TRBJ1-2; 9 nucleotides match TRBD1. Germline V gives CDR1 MNHEY, CDR2 SVGEGT. The CDR3 consists of 19 residues. V was pared by 4 bases and J by 7 bases, with 22 bases of the junction left unmatched. CDR3 in DNA: TGTGCCAGCAGTTCCCCGAAGGGGACAGGGTCTCGGGGTTTAAGTGGCTACACCTTC. Its translation is CASSSPKGTGSRGLSGYTF.